This TCR beta chain was captured by sequencing in a study of cytomegalovirus exposure and HLA in healthy donors. Overall study: Across about 400 genotyped donors, around 82% landed in the Caucasian-associated ancestry cluster.

There are 15 residues in the CDR3. Trimming removed 4 bases from V and 1 base from J, with 10 bases in between. Germline loops: CDR1 SEHNR, CDR2 FQNEAQ (reference sequence). Primers: 60 Vbeta forward and 13 Jbeta reverse. Data came from immunoSEQ multiplex PCR; TCRdb stores just in-frame clones and leaves some out. The sample includes 130,000 or so clones, approximately 8.8% seen only once; the top ten take under 7%. In its sample, this clone was seen a few times. Its antigen is as yet unknown. Study-level results: The authors listed some 150 TCR beta chains as cytomegalovirus-associated.

Healthy bone marrow donors made up the cohort. Sequencing was done on a sample of PBMCs. This sequence originates from a man aged 35-49 years in good health and CMV-seronegative. This chain connects TRBV7-9 to TRBJ2-2; D remains unclear. The CDR3 nucleotides read TGTGCCAGCAGCTCCCGACATCTGAACACCGGGGAGCTGTTTTTT. It yields the protein CASSSRHLNTGELFF.